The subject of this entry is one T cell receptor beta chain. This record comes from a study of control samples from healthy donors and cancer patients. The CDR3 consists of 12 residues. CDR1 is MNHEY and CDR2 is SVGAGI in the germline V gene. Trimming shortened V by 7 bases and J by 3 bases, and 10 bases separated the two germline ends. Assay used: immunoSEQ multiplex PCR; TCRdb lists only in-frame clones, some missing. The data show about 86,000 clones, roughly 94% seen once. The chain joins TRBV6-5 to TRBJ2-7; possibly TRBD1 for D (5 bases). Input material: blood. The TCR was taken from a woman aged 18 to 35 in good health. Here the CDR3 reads CASTGQGYEQYF. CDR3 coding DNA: TGTGCCAGCACTGGGCAGGGCTACGAGCAGTACTTC.